This T cell receptor (beta chain) is drawn from a study of blood T cell repertoires in COVID-19. About the research overall: COVID-19 samples from acute and convalescent phases originated in the United States, Italy and Spain.

Authors' methods: From reference gene primer amplification, estimates of nucleated cell counts were derived. TCRdb's copy holds only in-frame clones and misses some; the assay was immunoSEQ multiplex PCR. V, J and clone size were drawn from that table, and D and trimming were deduced from the DNA. The sample consists of approximately 150,000 clones, more than 70% of them appearing once. Germline V gives CDR1 SGHRS, CDR2 YFSETQ. The CDR3 totals 15 residues. V was clipped by 0 bases and J by 0 bases, with 9 bases between them. In terms of age and location, participants ranged from roughly 18 to 89 years and lived in about 25 US areas. Two consecutive negative NP/OP PCR tests, clearance, or resolved symptoms defined Cohort 3 recovery.

This chain links TRBV5-1 with TRBJ1-1, with D perhaps TRBD1 (6 bases). The sequence was collected from a man in his 60s who had recovered from COVID-19. Sequencing was carried out using PBMCs or T cells enriched from blood (not recorded which). Here the CDR3 reads CASSLVRGMNTEAFF. The DNA of the CDR3 is TGCGCCAGCAGCTTGGTCAGGGGTATGAACACTGAAGCTTTCTTT.